A single sample is the source of the 30 T cell receptor beta chains below, sequenced in a study of blood T cell repertoires in COVID-19. Repertoires were generated with immunoSEQ multiplex PCR, while TCRdb's copy carries only in-frame clones and drops some. The sample records 290,000 or so clones, around 86% being singletons. Sequenced input: peripheral blood. The source of these receptors is a man aged 70-80 years with acute or convalescent COVID-19.

The chain combines TRBV30 with TRBJ2-3; 8 bases fit TRBD2. Losses at the gene ends were 0 bases for V and 2 bases for J; bases not matched to a gene: 4. Germline values: CDR1 GTSNPN, CDR2 SVGIG (reference sequence). The CDR3 contains 15 residues. The CDR3 sequence is CAWSVNGGDTDTQYF. The CDR3 bases are TGTGCCTGGAGTGTAAACGGGGGGGACACAGATACGCAGTATTTT.

As DNA, the CDR3 is TGCGCCAGCAGCCAAGAAAGTGCTAGCGGGGCCACAGATACGCAGTATTTT. It specifies CASSQESASGATDTQYF. V usage is TRBV4-3 and J usage is TRBJ2-3; 9 bases fit TRBD2. This CDR3 comprises 17 residues. After removal of 0 bases from V and 2 bases from J, the junction contained 6 bases not matched to a gene. Germline CDR1 and CDR2: LGHNA and YSLEER.

The table lists this clone with a few counts. The chain combines TRBV5-4 with TRBJ1-1, with D maybe TRBD1 (5 bases). Germline V gives CDR1 SGHNT, CDR2 YYREEE (reference sequence). Trimming removed 0 bases at V and 10 bases at J, with 7 bases between. The CDR3 runs to 11 residues. CDR3 DNA sequence: TGTGCCAGCAGCTTGGAGGGGCCAGCTTTCTTT. This sequence encodes CASSLEGPAFF.

With respect to this clone: Other DNA sequences in this sample translate to the same CDR3. The chain has TRBV18 and TRBJ2-3; no reliable D call. This CDR3 comprises 13 residues. V was pared by 2 bases and J by 2 bases, with 5 bases between. Germline-derived CDR1 and CDR2 are KGHSH and LQKENI. In nucleotides, the CDR3 is TGTGCCAGCTCACCAGAGATCACAGATACGCAGTATTTT. It is translated as CASSPEITDTQYF. The full variable domain, in which reference TRBV18 and TRBJ2-3 provide the parts outside the CDR3, is NAGVMQNPRHLVRRRGQEARLRCSPMKGHSHVYWYRQLPEEGLKFMVYLQKENIIDESGMPKERFSAEFPKEGPSILRIQQVVRGDSAAYFCASSPEITDTQYFGPGTRLTVL.

The chain carries TRBV6-5 and TRBJ2-1, with TRBD1 as a possible D gene (5 bases). From germline, CDR1 is MNHEY and CDR2 SVGAGI. V lost 2 bases and J 8 bases, leaving 10 bases between the germline ends. This CDR3 spans 13 amino acids. CDR3 loop: CASSYRLQDEQFF. CDR3 sequence (DNA): TGTGCCAGCAGTTACCGTCTACAGGATGAGCAGTTCTTC.

The chain combines TRBV3-1 (or the pseudogene TRBV3-2) with TRBJ2-7; tentative D call: TRBD1 (6 bases). V was trimmed by 4 bases and J by 0 bases, leaving 10 bases between them. CDR1 and CDR2 (germline): LGHDT, YNNKEL (reference sequence). This CDR3 has 14 amino acids. Here the CDR3 reads CASSPTGSSYEQYF. In nucleotides, the CDR3 is TGTGCCAGCAGCCCAACAGGGAGCTCCTACGAGCAGTACTTC.

V gene TRBV7-8 combines with J gene TRBJ2-4; TRBD2 aligns across 13 bases. V was pared by 5 bases and J by 12 bases, with 10 bases of the junction left unmatched. The CDR3 is made up of 15 amino acids. Germline CDR1 SGHVS, CDR2 FQNEAQ. CDR3 sequence: CASSAASGLAGTQYF. CDR3 coding DNA: TGTGCCAGCAGCGCCGCTTCGGGACTAGCGGGGACTCAGTACTTC.

The rearrangement joins TRBV5-1 to TRBJ2-7; TRBD2 agrees at 11 bases. Unmatched junction bases numbered 6, after V lost 4 bases and J lost 3 bases. Germline V gives CDR1 SGHRS, CDR2 YFSETQ. The CDR3 extends over 15 amino acids. In DNA form, the CDR3 reads TGCGCCAGCAGCGCCGGGACTAGCGGATACTACGAGCAGTACTTC. Protein: CASSAGTSGYYEQYF. The full variable domain, in which reference TRBV5-1 and TRBJ2-7 provide the parts outside the CDR3, is KAGVTQTPRYLIKTRGQQVTLSCSPISGHRSVSWYQQTPGQGLQFLFEYFSETQRNKGNFPGRFSGRQFSNSRSEMNVSTLELGDSALYLCASSAGTSGYYEQYFGPGTRLTVT.

In this sample, this clone turned up once. The V and J genes are TRBV5-1 and TRBJ2-3; 10 nucleotides align to TRBD2. The length of the CDR3 is 16 residues. V shed 6 bases and J 2 bases; nucleotides not matched to a gene: 9. Looked up from germline, CDR1 is SGHRS and CDR2 is YFSETQ. The CDR3 sequence: CASTIAGGGSTDTQYF. The CDR3 nucleotides are TGCGCCAGCACCATAGCGGGAGGTGGGTCCACAGATACGCAGTATTTT.

The chain uses TRBV6-4 and TRBJ2-5; 8 bases are shared with TRBD1. Germline loops: CDR1 MRHNA, CDR2 SNTAGT. With V trimmed by 6 bases and J by 1 base, 1 base remained unmatched. This CDR3 has 13 residues. CDR3 nucleotides: TGTGCCAGCAGCAGGGGGCCCCAAGAGACCCAGTACTTC. Its protein is CASSRGPQETQYF.

The chain carries TRBV18 and TRBJ2-5, with 11 bases identical to TRBD2. V lost 4 bases, J lost 1 base, and 2 bases stayed unmatched. The CDR3 runs to 15 residues. Germline loops: CDR1 KGHSH, CDR2 LQKENI. CDR3 sequence reads: CASSQGTSGQETQYF. CDR3 DNA sequence: TGTGCCAGCTCACAGGGGACTAGCGGCCAAGAGACCCAGTACTTC.

This clone is a singleton in its sample. V usage is TRBV5-4 and J usage is TRBJ1-2; 10 bases agree with TRBD1. After removal of 4 bases from V and 7 bases from J, the junction contained 10 bases not matched to a gene. The length of the CDR3 is 15 residues. Germline CDR1 is SGHNT and CDR2 is YYREEE (reference sequence). The CDR3 nucleotides are TGTGCCAGCAGCCTTTCGACAGGGGGCTCACGTGGCTACACCTTC. This gives the protein CASSLSTGGSRGYTF.

The gene calls are TRBV7-2 and TRBJ2-1; 7 bases fit TRBD2. This CDR3 is built from 16 residues. With V trimmed by 1 base and J by 6 bases, 9 bases remained unmatched. Per the germline V gene, CDR1 is SGHTA and CDR2 is FQGNSA. In DNA form, the CDR3 reads TGTGCCAGCAGCTTAGTTGGTGGGAGGGCCGGCAATGAGCAGTTCTTC. It is translated as CASSLVGGRAGNEQFF.

The chain recombines TRBV28 with TRBJ2-5; 7 positions match TRBD1. Germline loops: CDR1 MDHEN, CDR2 SYDVKM. J lost 4 bases, V lost 5 bases, and 4 bases had no gene match. This CDR3 comprises 13 residues. The CDR3 region is CASSRDSLETQYF. The CDR3 bases are TGTGCCAGCAGTCGGGACAGCCTAGAGACCCAGTACTTC.

The gene calls are TRBV5-5 and TRBJ1-3, with TRBD1 matching 8 bases. CDR3 size: 14 residues. J gave up 4 bases and V 4 bases, and 4 bases lay outside the gene matches. Germline CDR1 SGHKS, CDR2 YYEKEE (reference sequence). CDR3 region: CASSARDRGNTIYF. The CDR3 DNA sequence: TGTGCCAGCAGCGCCCGGGACAGGGGAAACACCATATATTTT.

In its sample, this clone was seen a few times. The J gene is TRBJ2-5, the V gene TRBV7-2, with 8 bases identical to TRBD2. Unmatched junction bases numbered 12, after V lost 5 bases and J lost 4 bases. CDR1 is SGHTA, CDR2 FQGNSA, per germline. CDR3 size: 16 residues. CDR3 amino acids: CASSPRTSRGGETQYF. The CDR3 bases are TGTGCCAGCAGCCCCCGGACTAGCCGGGGCGGAGAGACCCAGTACTTC.

V gene TRBV3-1 (or the pseudogene TRBV3-2) combines with J gene TRBJ2-7; 10 bases are a match to TRBD1. The CDR3 is 16 amino acids. Germline lookup yields CDR1 LGHDT and CDR2 YNNKEL (reference sequence). V lost 4 bases to trimming and J lost 6 bases; unmatched junction nucleotides: 12. The CDR3 sequence: CASSPQGQGVFTEQYF. The CDR3 DNA is TGTGCCAGCAGCCCCCAAGGACAGGGGGTTTTTACCGAGCAGTACTTC.

The chain links TRBV28 to TRBJ2-7; TRBD1 aligns across 8 bases. Looked up from germline, CDR1 is MDHEN and CDR2 is SYDVKM. V was pared by 6 bases and J by 11 bases, with 9 bases of the junction left unmatched. This CDR3 is built from 12 residues. The CDR3 coding sequence is TGTGCCAGCAGCCCAGGACAGGGTAAGAAGTACTTC. Translating gives CASSPGQGKKYF.

CDR3 DNA sequence: TGCAGCGTTGGGCCTAGGAATGGAGCCTACGAGCAGTACTTC. This gives the protein CSVGPRNGAYEQYF. This chain uses TRBV29-1 with TRBJ2-7; D call uncertain. The CDR3 sequence is 14 residues long. V dropped 4 bases and J dropped 2 bases, with 15 bases sitting between them. The germline V gene has CDR1 SQVTM and CDR2 ANQGSEA.

The rearrangement links TRBV6-2 or TRBV6-3 to TRBJ2-3; a weak D match, TRBD2 (6 bases). The germline V gene has CDR1 MNHEY and CDR2 SVGEGT. This CDR3 contains 17 residues. Deletions cut 2 bases from V and 0 bases from J, with 15 bases between. The CDR3 reads CASSYPRGAGSTDTQYF. The CDR3, as DNA: TGTGCCAGCAGTTACCCCCGTGGGGCGGGAAGCACAGATACGCAGTATTTT.

V usage is TRBV20-1 and J usage is TRBJ1-1; D not certain. Trimming cost V 3 bases and J 0 bases, with 14 bases left between them. CDR3 length: 15 amino acids. In germline, CDR1 is DFQATT, CDR2 SNEGSKA (reference sequence). The CDR3 coding sequence is TGCAGTGCTAGTTCTGCGTACCGCATGAACACTGAAGCTTTCTTT. Translation: CSASSAYRMNTEAFF.

The chain employs TRBV7-2 and TRBJ1-4, with D perhaps TRBD1 (5 bases). Trimming shortened V by 6 bases and J by 7 bases, and 12 bases separated the two germline ends. The germline V gene has CDR1 SGHTA and CDR2 FQGNSA. This CDR3 is built from 13 residues. CDR3 nucleotide sequence: TGTGCCAGCAGTATAAGGGGCGGTGAAAAACTGTTTTTT. Translation gives CASSIRGGEKLFF.

This clone was observed once. The chain carries TRBV18 and TRBJ2-3; 8 bases agree with TRBD2. V trimming: 6 bases; J trimming: 4 bases; junction bases outside the gene matches: 9. The CDR3 runs to 15 residues. Germline V gene lookup returns CDR1 KGHSH and CDR2 LQKENI. Here the CDR3 DNA reads TGTGCCAGCTCCCGTCAGCGGGAGTTTCCAGATACGCAGTATTTT. Translation: CASSRQREFPDTQYF.

The V and J genes are TRBV18 and TRBJ1-6; unclear D gene. The V and J ends lost 6 bases and 7 bases respectively, with 25 bases between them. The germline V gene has CDR1 KGHSH and CDR2 LQKENI. This CDR3 spans 18 amino acids. The CDR3 reads CASSPNGRLLSLNSPLHF. DNA for the CDR3: TGTGCCAGCTCCCCGAATGGGCGTCTACTTTCCTTGAATTCACCCCTCCACTTT.

This clone showed up just a few times. The genes are TRBV14 and TRBJ2-2; D unclear. Germline V CDR1 and CDR2: SGHDN, FVKESK. The V and J ends lost 1 base and 6 bases respectively, with 12 bases between them. The CDR3 length is 15 residues. CDR3 in amino acids: CASSQARSGPGELFF. DNA of the CDR3: TGTGCCAGCAGCCAAGCAAGATCAGGCCCCGGGGAGCTGTTTTTT.

As DNA, the CDR3 is TGTGCCAGCAGAATAGCGGGGGTAGAGACCCAGTACTTC. It is translated as CASRIAGVETQYF. The rearrangement joins TRBV7-9 to TRBJ2-5; 9 bases line up with TRBD2. From germline, CDR1 is SEHNR and CDR2 FQNEAQ (reference sequence). The CDR3 loop spans 13 amino acids. The ends lost 6 bases at V and 4 bases at J; junction bases unmatched: 3.

The chain uses TRBV19 and TRBJ2-5, with 9 bases that match TRBD1. The junction had 7 bases not matched to a gene; V was cut back by 3 bases and J by 5 bases. The CDR3 has 15 amino acids. The germline gives CDR1 LNHDA, CDR2 SQIVND (reference sequence). CDR3 residues: CASSIPGTGTETQYF. In nucleotides, the CDR3 is TGTGCCAGTAGTATTCCCGGGACAGGGACGGAGACCCAGTACTTC.

The DNA of the CDR3 is TGTGCCAGCTCACCTCCCGGGACAGGGAACCGTGGCTACACCTTC. Residues: CASSPPGTGNRGYTF. This rearrangement joins TRBV18 to TRBJ1-2, with TRBD1 matching over 9 bases. There are 15 residues in the CDR3. V trimming: 3 bases; J trimming: 7 bases; junction bases outside the gene matches: 9. The germline CDR1 and CDR2 sequences are KGHSH and LQKENI. The whole variable domain, remainder taken from reference TRBV18 and TRBJ1-2, is NAGVMQNPRHLVRRRGQEARLRCSPMKGHSHVYWYRQLPEEGLKFMVYLQKENIIDESGMPKERFSAEFPKEGPSILRIQQVVRGDSAAYFCASSPPGTGNRGYTFGSGTRLTVV.

This chain uses TRBV19 with TRBJ2-1; D might be TRBD2 (6 bases). V lost 7 bases and J lost 4, with 17 bases in between. CDR3 size: 15 residues. Germline CDR1 LNHDA, CDR2 SQIVND (reference sequence). CDR3 protein: CASTYSSGTYNEQFF. In DNA form, the CDR3 reads TGTGCCAGTACTTATTCGTCCGGGACTTACAATGAGCAGTTCTTC.

The CDR3 sequence is CSASGGRGLDNQPQHF. CDR3 bases: TGCAGTGCCAGTGGAGGCAGGGGGCTCGACAATCAGCCCCAGCATTTT. The genes are TRBV20-1 and TRBJ1-5, with 8 bases aligning to TRBD1. Trimming at V came to 6 bases and at J to 3 bases, leaving 13 bases not matched to a gene. The germline V gene encodes CDR1 DFQATT and CDR2 SNEGSKA (reference sequence). The CDR3 sequence is 16 residues long.